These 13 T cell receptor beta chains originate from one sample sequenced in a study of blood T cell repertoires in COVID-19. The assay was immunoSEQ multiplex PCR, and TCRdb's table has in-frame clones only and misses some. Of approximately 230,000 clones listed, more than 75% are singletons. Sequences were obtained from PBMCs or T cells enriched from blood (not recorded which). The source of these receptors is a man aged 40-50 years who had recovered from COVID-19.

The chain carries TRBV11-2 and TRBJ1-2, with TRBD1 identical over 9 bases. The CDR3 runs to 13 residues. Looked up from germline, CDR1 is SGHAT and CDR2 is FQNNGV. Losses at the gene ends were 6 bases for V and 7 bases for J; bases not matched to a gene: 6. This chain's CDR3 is CASSRQGGTGYTF. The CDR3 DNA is TGTGCCAGCAGTAGACAGGGGGGGACTGGCTACACCTTC.

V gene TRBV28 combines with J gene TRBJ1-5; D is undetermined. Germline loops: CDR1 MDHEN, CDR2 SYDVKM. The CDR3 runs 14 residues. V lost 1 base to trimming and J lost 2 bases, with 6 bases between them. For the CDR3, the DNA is TGTGCCAGCAGTTTATATGCAGGCAATCAGCCCCAGCATTTT. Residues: CASSLYAGNQPQHF.

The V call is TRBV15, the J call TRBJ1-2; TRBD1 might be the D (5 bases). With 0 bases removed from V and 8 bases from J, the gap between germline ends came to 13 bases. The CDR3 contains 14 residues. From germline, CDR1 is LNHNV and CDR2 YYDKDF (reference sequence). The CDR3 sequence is CATSRDKGVEGYTF. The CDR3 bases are TGTGCCACCAGCAGAGATAAAGGGGTGGAAGGCTACACCTTC.

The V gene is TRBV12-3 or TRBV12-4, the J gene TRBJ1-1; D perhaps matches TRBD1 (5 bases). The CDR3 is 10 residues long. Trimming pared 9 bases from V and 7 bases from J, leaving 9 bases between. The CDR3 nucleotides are TGTGCCAGTGGGGGGATTGAAGCTTTCTTT. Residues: CASGGIEAFF.

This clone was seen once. The CDR3 sequence is CASSTRTGSDYGYTF. The CDR3 region has the DNA TGTGCCAGTAGTACCCGGACAGGGTCAGACTATGGCTACACCTTC. This sequence joins TRBV19 and TRBJ1-2; 8 nucleotides align to TRBD1. This CDR3 spans 15 amino acids. V lost 4 bases, J lost 3 bases, and 7 bases stayed unmatched. Germline V gene sequence: CDR1 LNHDA, CDR2 SQIVND (reference sequence).

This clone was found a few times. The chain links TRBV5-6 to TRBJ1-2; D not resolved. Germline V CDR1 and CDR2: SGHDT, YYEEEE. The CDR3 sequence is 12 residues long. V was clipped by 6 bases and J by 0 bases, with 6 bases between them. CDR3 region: CASTLSNYGYTF. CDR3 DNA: TGTGCCAGCACCCTGTCTAACTATGGCTACACCTTC. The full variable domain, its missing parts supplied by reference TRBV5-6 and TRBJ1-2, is DAGVTQSPTHLIKTRGQQVTLRCSPKSGHDTVSWYQQALGQGPQFIFQYYEEEERQRGNFPDRFSGHQFPNYSSELNVNALLLGDSALYLCASTLSNYGYTFGSGTRLTVV.

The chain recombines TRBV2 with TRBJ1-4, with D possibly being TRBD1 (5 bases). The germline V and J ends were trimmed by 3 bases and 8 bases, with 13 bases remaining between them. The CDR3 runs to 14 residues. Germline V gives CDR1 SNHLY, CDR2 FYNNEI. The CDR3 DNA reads TGTGCCAGCAGTGACGCGGGACGAATGGAAAAACTGTTTTTT. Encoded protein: CASSDAGRMEKLFF.

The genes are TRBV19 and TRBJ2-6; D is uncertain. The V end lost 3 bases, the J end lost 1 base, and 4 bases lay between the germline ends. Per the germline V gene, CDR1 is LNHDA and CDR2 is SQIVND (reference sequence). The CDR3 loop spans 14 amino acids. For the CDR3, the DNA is TGTGCCAGTAGTATGTCTTCTGGGGCCAACGTCCTGACTTTC. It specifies CASSMSSGANVLTF.

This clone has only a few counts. The CDR3 is CASNNSTPYEQYF. In DNA form, the CDR3 reads TGTGCCAGCAACAACAGTACCCCCTACGAGCAGTACTTC. This chain connects TRBV21-1 to TRBJ2-7; the D call TRBD1 from the table was never checked on the DNA. TRBV21-1 corresponds to a pseudogene. The CDR3 contains 13 residues.

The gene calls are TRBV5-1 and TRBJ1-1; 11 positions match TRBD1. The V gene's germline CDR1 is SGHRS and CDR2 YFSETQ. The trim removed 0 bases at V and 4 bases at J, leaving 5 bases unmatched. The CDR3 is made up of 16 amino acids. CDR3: CASSLDLGQGGTEAFF. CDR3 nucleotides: TGCGCCAGCAGCTTGGATTTGGGACAGGGGGGCACTGAAGCTTTCTTT. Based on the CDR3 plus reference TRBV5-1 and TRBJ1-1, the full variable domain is KAGVTQTPRYLIKTRGQQVTLSCSPISGHRSVSWYQQTPGQGLQFLFEYFSETQRNKGNFPGRFSGRQFSNSRSEMNVSTLELGDSALYLCASSLDLGQGGTEAFFGQGTRLTVV.

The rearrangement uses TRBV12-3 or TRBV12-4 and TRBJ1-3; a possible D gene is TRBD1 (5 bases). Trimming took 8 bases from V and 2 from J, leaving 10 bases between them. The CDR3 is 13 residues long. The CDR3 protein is CASRTGAGNTIYF. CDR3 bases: TGTGCCAGCCGCACGGGGGCTGGAAACACCATATATTTT.

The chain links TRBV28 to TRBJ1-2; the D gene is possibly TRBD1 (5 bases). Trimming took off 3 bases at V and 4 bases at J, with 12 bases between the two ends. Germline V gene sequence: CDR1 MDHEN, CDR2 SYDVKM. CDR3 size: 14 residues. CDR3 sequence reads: CASSFPGHVYGYTF. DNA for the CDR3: TGTGCCAGCAGTTTCCCCGGACACGTCTATGGCTACACCTTC.

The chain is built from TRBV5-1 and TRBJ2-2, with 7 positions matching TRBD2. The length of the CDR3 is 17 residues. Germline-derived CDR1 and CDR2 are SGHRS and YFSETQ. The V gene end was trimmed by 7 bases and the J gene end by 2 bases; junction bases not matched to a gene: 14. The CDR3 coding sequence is TGCGCCAGCGCCCTCAGGGCGGGAGTAGAAAACACCGGGGAGCTGTTTTTT. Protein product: CASALRAGVENTGELFF.